The following is a T cell receptor (beta chain) sequence with its context. The antigen it binds to is not known. Base qualities are not provided; no much larger clone lies one nucleotide away. The immunoSEQ Assay, a bias-controlled multiplex PCR, was used to amplify TCRbeta CDR3 regions from genomic DNA. Turning to the authors' computational methods: Within the assay, amplification of reference gene primers was used to estimate how many nucleated cells each sample contained. To quantify the absolute abundance of each unique TCRbeta CDR3 rearrangement, sequence reads were collapsed and filtered. For each sample, productive Simpson clonality was calculated as the square root of Simpson's diversity index over productive rearrangements. TCRdb provides this immuneACCESS table in a form limited to in-frame rearrangements. Some clones are lacking; in checked studies, under half of them reflect an unresolved V gene, and why the rest are absent is not known. Clone size and the V and J calls come from that table; the DNA yielded D and trimming. A total of approximately 110,000 clones appear in this sample, less than 85% of them only once. 15% to 20% of the sample is held by the ten biggest clonotypes.

V ends up 6 bases short and J 3 bases short, with an unmatched junction base count of 5. For CDR1 and CDR2, the germline V gene lists SGHTA and FQGNSA. From its cysteine to its phenylalanine, the CDR3 spans 14 amino acids. Only the CDR3 region is kept as DNA, spanning 42 bases read in frame from base 1. This sample was included in a study of blood T cell repertoires in COVID-19 (dated by TCRdb to 2018 to 2021). Some background on the complete study: The collaborator samples originated in the United States, Italy and Spain and spanned the acute and convalescent phases of COVID-19. The material from the prospective study consisted of cDNA or gDNA derived from T cells, B-cell-depleted T cells, or PBMCs. Subjects who had been exposed to COVID-19, were actively infected with it, or had recovered from it provided the deeply sampled blood TCRbeta repertoires that made up the dataset. A freely available public database, intended as a resource for researchers studying the immune response to SARS-CoV-2, is where the repertoires were released. Samples came from the ongoing ImmuneRACE study (first 160 participants) plus 1,254 subjects from 6 global collaborators. The sample metadata nearly always contained a de-identified subject ID, COVID-19 status, age in years and sex. Where HLA class I and class II types were available, the types were taken from metadata supplied by the sample provider, not from assay-based typing.

The collaborating institutions used their own protocols to collect whole blood in K2EDTA tubes. Collaborator samples were shipped for TCRbeta analysis as frozen whole blood, isolated PBMCs, or DNA extracted from either sample type. Overall study outcomes, separate from this receptor: Clinical and demographic metadata were provided uncurated, with the amount varying by source and participant.

The receptor chain draws on TRBV7-2 and TRBJ2-7; 10 of the junction bases match TRBD2. The specimen was peripheral blood. The receptor was isolated from an older woman with acute or convalescent COVID-19. DNA sequence: TGTGCCAGCAGAAAGCGGGAGGGGATCTACGAGCAGTACTTC. Translated, it gives CASRKREGIYEQYF.